This T cell receptor (beta chain) emerged from a study of blood T cell repertoires in COVID-19. Overall study: Some COVID-19 samples were acute and others convalescent; all came from the United States, Italy and Spain. In each case, the material was cDNA or gDNA derived from T cells, B-cell-depleted T cells, or PBMCs.

Source study methods: The authors estimated nucleated cell counts from reference gene primer amplification. Assay used: immunoSEQ multiplex PCR; TCRdb lists only in-frame clones, some missing. That table furnishes V, J and clone size, whereas the DNA furnished D and trimming. The table lists more than 150,000 clones, around 78% of them singletons. The sequenced material came from peripheral blood. The TCR was taken from a woman of 80 years or more with active or convalescent COVID-19.

The CDR3, as DNA: TGTGCCAGCAGTTTATTGGCAGGGCGCTACGTTCAAGCTTTCTTT. Translation: CASSLLAGRYVQAFF. This chain connects TRBV28 to TRBJ1-1; D may be TRBD1 (5 bases). In germline, CDR1 is MDHEN, CDR2 SYDVKM. CDR3 length: 15 residues. The ends were cut back, 1 base at V and 9 bases at J, with 18 bases in the middle. Complete variable domain (other parts from reference TRBV28 and TRBJ1-1): DVKVTQSSRYLVKRTGEKVFLECVQDMDHENMFWYRQDPGLGLRLIYFSYDVKMKEKGDIPEGYSVSREKKERFSLILESASTNQTSMYLCASSLLAGRYVQAFFGQGTRLTVV.